This T cell receptor (beta chain) was obtained from a study of shared clonotypes between healthy human individuals (TCRdb year 2020). Background for the entire study: The cohort included three men and a couple of women between 18 and 49 years of age. To estimate repertoire size and how much clonotype sharing occurs between individuals, the study deeply sequenced the blood TCR repertoires of five healthy adults. To increase sequencing depth and limit assay-specific biases, TCR repertoire library preparation and sequencing were carried out by different laboratories using diverse techniques. Between about 0.9 and 10 billion PBMCs per donor were obtained by leukapheresis. Per donor, three plates each were used for CD4 naive and CD4 memory, two for CD8 naive, and one for CD8 memory. Broad study findings and their caveats: Sampling was restricted to blood, and TCR repertoires in tissues likely differ from the TCR repertoires found in blood. Pairwise subsampling indicated that sequencing depth was expected to affect the degree of clonotype sharing among donors. Higher generation probabilities were observed for clonotypes shared by all four sorted-subset donors than for non-shared clonotypes. Larger estimated clonotype richness was generally found for naive subsets than for memory subsets. Because the study included only a small number of donors, the genetic and exposure-history diversity represented was limited. When several donors were compared, the shared fraction of clonotypes was about 5.5% for naive CD4, 3% to 4% for naive CD8, about 2.4% for memory CD4, and 0.4% for memory CD8. Incomplete sequencing was indicated by rarefaction of sorted-subset datasets, despite the large sequencing depth.

The CDR3 contains 13 residues, cysteine and phenylalanine counted. CDR3 DNA is the only sequence kept; it has 39 bases, read in frame from the first base. V gives up 8 bases and J gives up 0 bases, and the segment between their germline ends measures 10 bases. According to the germline V gene, CDR1 reads SGHVS and CDR2 reads FQNEAQ. For the CD8 naive samples, CD45RO-negative cells were positively selected for CCR7, yielding a CD45RA+CCR7+ population from which TemRA cells were excluded. Donors were healthy HIV-negative adults with no recently reported acute infections or vaccinations. Only Caucasian adults living in Nashville, Tennessee, USA were represented among the donors. Blood was collected by leukapheresis, and PBMCs were isolated by Ficoll-Histopaque density gradient centrifugation and then cryopreserved in liquid nitrogen vapor phase. Analytical flow cytometry was used to check the purity and quantity of each magnetically sorted T cell population. Each sorted fraction had its genomic DNA isolated and then quantified by UV absorbance on a Nanodrop 2000c.

Comments on this clone: What antigen it recognizes has not been identified. No clone much larger than this one lies a single base away; base qualities are absent.

TCR CDR3 regions were amplified from genomic DNA by multiplex PCR using the deep immunoSEQ assay. For each cell subset, the extracted genomic DNA was distributed evenly across all wells of several immunoSEQ 96-well plates, and each plate served as one replicate. Each replicate PCR for sorted subsets received around 200 ng genomic DNA, equal to some 32,000 T cell genomes. Purified libraries were measured with a Qubit 3.0 fluorometer, size-checked on a Bioanalyzer 2100, and measured again with the KAPA Library Quantification kit. A separate single-read 150-cycle Illumina NextSeq 550 flow cell was used to sequence each immunoSEQ 96-well plate. From the authors' description of their analysis: Because the immunoSEQ output held only junctional sequences and lacked quality scores, the filtering could not match the filtering applied to full-length reads. To assign V/J genes and CDR3, sequences were annotated using PyIR, a Python wrapper for IgBLAST v1.9, with IMGT germline references. Reads were filtered out if the reads had weak V/J assignments (E-value above 1e-6), no CDR3, stop codons, out-of-frame junctions, or ambiguous translated residues. A V3J clonotype was defined by an identical inferred V gene, J gene, and CDR3 amino acid sequence. To compute the percentage overlap between repertoires, the number of shared unique clonotypes was divided by the size of the smaller repertoire. RTK rarefaction, the Chao1 estimator, and Recon v2.1 estimates of unobserved clonotypes were used to assess repertoire richness. Generation probabilities were computed with OLGA for all TCRbeta clonotypes obtained by the gDNA method from several donors. Not all clones reach the TCRdb copy of this immuneACCESS table, which keeps in-frame sequences only. Checked studies attribute under half of the gap to unresolved V genes and leave the rest unexplained. V, J and clone size reflect that table, while D and trimming were determined from the DNA. Across this sample there are a few million clones, with roughly 95% seen only once. The top ten hold more than 1.5% of the sample.

Source material: naive CD8+ T cells from PBMCs. The cell subset or site label, read with the paper, signifies: CD45RA+CCR7+. This receptor was identified in a man aged 18 to 35 in good health. Some clones in this sample may be carry-over from other donors' samples. The sequence is built from TRBV7-8 and TRBJ1-1; the D segment could be TRBD1, given 5 matching bases. The CDR3: CASAPGLNTEAFF. The nucleotides are TGTGCCAGCGCCCCAGGGCTGAACACTGAAGCTTTCTTT. Reference TRBV7-8 and TRBJ1-1 proteins supply the regions before and after the CDR3; the full variable domain is: GAGVSQSPRYKVAKRGQDVALRCDPISGHVSLFWYQQALGQGPEFLTYFQNEAQLDKSGLPSDRFFAERPEGSVSTLKIQRTQQEDSAVYLCASAPGLNTEAFFGQGTRLTVV.